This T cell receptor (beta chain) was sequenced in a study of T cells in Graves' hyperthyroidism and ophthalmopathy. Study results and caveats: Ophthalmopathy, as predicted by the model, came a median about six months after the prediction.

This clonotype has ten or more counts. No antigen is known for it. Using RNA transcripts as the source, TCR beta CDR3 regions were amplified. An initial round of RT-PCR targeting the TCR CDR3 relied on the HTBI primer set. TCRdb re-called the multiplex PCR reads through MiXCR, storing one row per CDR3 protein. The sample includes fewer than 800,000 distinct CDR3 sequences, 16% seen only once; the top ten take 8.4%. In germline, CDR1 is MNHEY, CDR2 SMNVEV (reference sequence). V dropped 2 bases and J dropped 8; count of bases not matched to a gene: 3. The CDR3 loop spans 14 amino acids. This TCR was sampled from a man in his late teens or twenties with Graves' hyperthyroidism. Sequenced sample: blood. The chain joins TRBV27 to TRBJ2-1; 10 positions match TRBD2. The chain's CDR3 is CASSLLAGADEQFF. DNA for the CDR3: TGTGCCAGCAGTTTACTAGCGGGAGCTGATGAGCAGTTCTTC.